These 8 T cell receptor beta chains share one sample of origin, sequenced in a study of shared clonotypes between healthy human individuals. Profiling relied on immunoSEQ multiplex PCR, and the TCRdb table lists in-frame clones only, not all of them. Here the sample spans 2.3 million or so clones, 80% to 95% being singletons. The material sequenced was naive CD4+ T cells from PBMCs. Subset specified: CD45RA+ positively selected. Receptor source: a young man in good health. Some clones in this sample may be carry-over from other donors' samples.

The rearrangement joins TRBV5-1 to TRBJ2-5; 12 bases fit TRBD2. The junction had 7 bases not matched to a gene; V was cut back by 0 bases and J by 4 bases. The V gene's germline CDR1 is SGHRS and CDR2 YFSETQ. This CDR3 is 17 amino acids long. CDR3 sequence: CASSLDASGRAVETQYF. As DNA, the CDR3 is TGCGCCAGCAGCTTGGATGCTAGCGGGAGGGCCGTAGAGACCCAGTACTTC.

This clone showed up just a few times. V is TRBV14 and J is TRBJ1-1; perhaps TRBD1 as D (6 bases). V was clipped by 1 base and J by 5 bases, with 11 bases between them. The CDR3 consists of 14 residues. Germline loops: CDR1 SGHDN, CDR2 FVKESK. In DNA form, the CDR3 reads TGTGCCAGCAGCCAAGGGCAGGGGATGACTGAAGCTTTCTTT. Translating gives CASSQGQGMTEAFF.

Comments on this clone: Other DNA sequences within the sample encode an identical CDR3. This rearrangement joins TRBV18 to TRBJ2-5; weak D call: TRBD1 (6 bases). The CDR3 sequence is 13 residues long. Trimming cost V 2 bases and J 3 bases, with 7 bases left between them. Germline V gene lookup returns CDR1 KGHSH and CDR2 LQKENI. The CDR3 loop reads CASSPRTEETQYF. The CDR3 nucleotides read TGTGCCAGCTCACCAAGGACAGAAGAGACCCAGTACTTC.

The CDR3 nucleotides read TGTGCCAGCAGTGAATGGAACACCGGGGAGCTGTTTTTT. Its protein product is CASSEWNTGELFF. V usage is TRBV2 and J usage is TRBJ2-2; D remains unclear. There are 13 residues in the CDR3. Germline-derived CDR1 and CDR2 are SNHLY and FYNNEI. The V and J ends lost 2 bases and 1 base respectively, with 2 bases between them.

The chain recombines TRBV5-4 with TRBJ1-3; D perhaps matches TRBD1 (5 bases). Trimming left V 0 bases short and J 0 bases short, with 10 bases between. Germline V gene data show CDR1 as SGHNT and CDR2 as YYREEE (reference sequence). The CDR3 is made up of 16 amino acids. Written as DNA, the CDR3 is TGTGCCAGCAGCTTGGATGGGACGGTCTCTGGAAACACCATATATTTT. Translated: CASSLDGTVSGNTIYF.

The genes are TRBV27 and TRBJ1-4; D gene unclear. Germline CDR1 reads MNHEY; CDR2 reads SMNVEV (reference sequence). Deletions cut 5 bases from V and 8 bases from J, with 15 bases between. There are 14 residues in the CDR3. This CDR3 reads CASSPLPLGEKLFF. DNA for the CDR3: TGTGCCAGCAGTCCTCTCCCGCTGGGCGAAAAACTGTTTTTT.

The CDR3: CASSPDQTRGGTEAFF. The CDR3 coding sequence is TGTGCCAGCAGTCCTGACCAGACCCGGGGGGGCACTGAAGCTTTCTTT. The gene calls are TRBV6-6 and TRBJ1-1; TRBD1 might be the D (5 bases). CDR3 size: 16 residues. From germline, CDR1 is MNHNY and CDR2 SVGAGI (reference sequence). V was cut by 5 bases and J by 4 bases, with 20 bases left in between.

The chain uses TRBV2 and TRBJ1-4; possible D gene TRBD1, 5 bases. The germline V gene encodes CDR1 SNHLY and CDR2 FYNNEI. V was trimmed by 6 bases and J by 10 bases, leaving 21 bases between them. This CDR3 has 15 amino acids. DNA of the CDR3: TGTGCCAGCAGGGAAACCGGGACCGACGGAGCAAAACTGTTTTTT. Amino acids: CASRETGTDGAKLFF.